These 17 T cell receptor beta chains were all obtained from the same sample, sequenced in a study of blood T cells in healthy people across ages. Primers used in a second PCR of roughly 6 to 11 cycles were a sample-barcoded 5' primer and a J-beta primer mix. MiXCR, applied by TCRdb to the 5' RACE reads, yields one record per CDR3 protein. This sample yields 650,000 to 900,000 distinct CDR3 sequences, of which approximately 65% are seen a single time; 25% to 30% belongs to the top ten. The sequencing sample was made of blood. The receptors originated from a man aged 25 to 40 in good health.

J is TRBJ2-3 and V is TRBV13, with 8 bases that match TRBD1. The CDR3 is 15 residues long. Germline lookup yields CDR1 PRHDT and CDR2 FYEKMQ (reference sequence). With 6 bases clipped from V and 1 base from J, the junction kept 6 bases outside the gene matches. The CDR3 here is CASRLPGQGTDTQYF. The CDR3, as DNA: TGTGCCAGCAGGCTCCCGGGACAGGGCACAGATACGCAGTATTTT. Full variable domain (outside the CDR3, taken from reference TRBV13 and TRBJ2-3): AAGVIQSPRHLIKEKRETATLKCYPIPRHDTVYWYQQGPGQDPQFLISFYEKMQSDKGSIPDRFSAQQFSDYHSELNMSSLELGDSALYFCASRLPGQGTDTQYFGPGTRLTVL.

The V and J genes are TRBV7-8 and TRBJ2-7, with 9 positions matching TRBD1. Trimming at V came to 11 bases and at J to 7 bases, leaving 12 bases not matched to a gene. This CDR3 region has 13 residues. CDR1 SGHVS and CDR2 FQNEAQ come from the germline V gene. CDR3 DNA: TGTGCCGGTGGGGACAGGGCATCGGGGGAGCAGTACTTC. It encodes CAGGDRASGEQYF.

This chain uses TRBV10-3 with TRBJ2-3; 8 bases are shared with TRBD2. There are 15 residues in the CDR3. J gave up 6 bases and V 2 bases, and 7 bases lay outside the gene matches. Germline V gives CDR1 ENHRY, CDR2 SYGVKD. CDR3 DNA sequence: TGTGCCATCAGTGAGGGGACTAGATTATGGGATACGCAGTATTTT. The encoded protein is CAISEGTRLWDTQYF.

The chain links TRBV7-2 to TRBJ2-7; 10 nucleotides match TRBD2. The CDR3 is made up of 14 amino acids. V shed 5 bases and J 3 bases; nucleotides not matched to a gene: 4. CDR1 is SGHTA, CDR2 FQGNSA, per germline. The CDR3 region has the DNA TGTGCCAGCAGCAGTCGGACTAGCGGCTACGAGCAGTACTTC. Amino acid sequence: CASSSRTSGYEQYF. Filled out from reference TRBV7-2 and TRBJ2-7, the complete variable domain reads GAGVSQSPSNKVTEKGKDVELRCDPISGHTALYWYRQSLGQGLEFLIYFQGNSAPDKSGLPSDRFSAERTGGSVSTLTIQRTQQEDSAVYLCASSSRTSGYEQYFGPGTRLTVT.

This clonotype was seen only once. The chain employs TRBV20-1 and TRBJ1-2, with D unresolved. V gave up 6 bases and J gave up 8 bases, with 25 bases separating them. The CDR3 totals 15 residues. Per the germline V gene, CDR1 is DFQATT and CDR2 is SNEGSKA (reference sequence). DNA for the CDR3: TGCAGTGCCAGACTACCTGGGCAGAGGCGTTGGGGCTACACCTTC. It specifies CSARLPGQRRWGYTF.

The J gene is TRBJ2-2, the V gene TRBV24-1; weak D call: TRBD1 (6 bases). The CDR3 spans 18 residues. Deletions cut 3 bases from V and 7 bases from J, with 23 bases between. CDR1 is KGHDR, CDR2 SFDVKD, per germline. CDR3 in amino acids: CATSDASGQLGYGGELFF. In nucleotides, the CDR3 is TGTGCCACCAGTGATGCGTCCGGACAGCTCGGGTACGGCGGGGAGCTGTTTTTT.

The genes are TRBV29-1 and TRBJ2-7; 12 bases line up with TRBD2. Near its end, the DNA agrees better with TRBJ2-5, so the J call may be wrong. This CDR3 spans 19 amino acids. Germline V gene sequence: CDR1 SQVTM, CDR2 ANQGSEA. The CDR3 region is CSVDFRLAGGPGFRETQYF. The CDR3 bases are TGCAGCGTTGACTTCCGGCTAGCGGGGGGGCCAGGATTTCGGGAGACCCAGTACTTC.

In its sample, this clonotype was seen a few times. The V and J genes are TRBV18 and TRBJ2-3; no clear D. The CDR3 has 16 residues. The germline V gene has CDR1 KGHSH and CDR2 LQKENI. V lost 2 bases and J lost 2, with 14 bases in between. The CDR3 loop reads CASSPTAAQTTDTQYF. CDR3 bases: TGTGCCAGCTCACCAACGGCAGCCCAAACCACAGATACGCAGTATTTT. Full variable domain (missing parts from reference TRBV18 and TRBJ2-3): NAGVMQNPRHLVRRRGQEARLRCSPMKGHSHVYWYRQLPEEGLKFMVYLQKENIIDESGMPKERFSAEFPKEGPSILRIQQVVRGDSAAYFCASSPTAAQTTDTQYFGPGTRLTVL.

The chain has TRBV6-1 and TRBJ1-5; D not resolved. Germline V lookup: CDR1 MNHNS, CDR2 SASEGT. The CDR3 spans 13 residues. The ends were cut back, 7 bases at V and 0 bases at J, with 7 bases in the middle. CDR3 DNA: TGTGCCAGCAAGTATTATAGCAATCAGCCCCAGCATTTT. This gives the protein CASKYYSNQPQHF.

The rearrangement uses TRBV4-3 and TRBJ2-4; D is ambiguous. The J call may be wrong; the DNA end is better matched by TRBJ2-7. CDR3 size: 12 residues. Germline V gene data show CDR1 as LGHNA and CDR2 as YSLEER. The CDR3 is CASSQDNYEQYF. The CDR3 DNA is TGCGCCAGCAGCCAAGACAACTACGAGCAGTACTTC.

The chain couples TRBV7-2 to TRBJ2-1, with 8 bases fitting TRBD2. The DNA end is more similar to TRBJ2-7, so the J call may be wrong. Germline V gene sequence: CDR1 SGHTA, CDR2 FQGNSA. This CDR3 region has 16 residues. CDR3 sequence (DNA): TGTGCCAGCAGCTTAGCGCTCCCTAGCGGGTACTACGAGCAGTACTTC. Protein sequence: CASSLALPSGYYEQYF.

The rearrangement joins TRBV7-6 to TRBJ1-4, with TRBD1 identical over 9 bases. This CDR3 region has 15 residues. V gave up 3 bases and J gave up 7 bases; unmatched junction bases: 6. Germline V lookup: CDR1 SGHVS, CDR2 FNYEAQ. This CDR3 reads CASSFLQGAGEKLFF. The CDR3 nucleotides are TGTGCCAGCAGCTTTTTACAGGGGGCAGGTGAAAAACTGTTTTTT.

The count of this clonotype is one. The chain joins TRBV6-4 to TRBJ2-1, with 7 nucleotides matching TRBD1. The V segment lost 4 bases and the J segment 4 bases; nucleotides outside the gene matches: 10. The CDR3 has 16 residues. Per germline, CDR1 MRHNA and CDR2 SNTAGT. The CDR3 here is CASSVESEGAYNEQFF. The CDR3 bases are TGTGCCAGCAGTGTAGAAAGCGAGGGGGCATACAATGAGCAGTTCTTC.

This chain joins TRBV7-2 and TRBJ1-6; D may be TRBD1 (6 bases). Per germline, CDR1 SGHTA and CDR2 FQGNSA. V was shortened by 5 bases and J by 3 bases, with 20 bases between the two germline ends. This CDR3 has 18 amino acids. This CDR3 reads CASSPTLDSLHYNSPLHF. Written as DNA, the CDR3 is TGTGCCAGCAGCCCTACCTTGGACAGCCTACACTATAATTCACCCCTCCACTTT.

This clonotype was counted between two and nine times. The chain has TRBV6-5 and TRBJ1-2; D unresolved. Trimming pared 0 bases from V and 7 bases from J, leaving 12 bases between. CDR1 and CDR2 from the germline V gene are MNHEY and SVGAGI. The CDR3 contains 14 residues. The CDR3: CASSYSGSRRGYTF. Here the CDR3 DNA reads TGTGCCAGCAGTTACTCCGGCAGCCGGCGTGGCTACACCTTC.

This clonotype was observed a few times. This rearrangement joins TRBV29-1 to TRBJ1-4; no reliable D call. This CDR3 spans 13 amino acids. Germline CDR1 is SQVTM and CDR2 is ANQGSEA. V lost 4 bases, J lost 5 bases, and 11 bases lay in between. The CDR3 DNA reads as TGCAGCGTTGTTAAGGCAGAAAATGAAAAACTGTTTTTT. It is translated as CSVVKAENEKLFF. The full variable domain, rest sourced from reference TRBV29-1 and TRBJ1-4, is SAVISQKPSRDICQRGTSLTIQCQVDSQVTMMFWYRQQPGQSLTLIATANQGSEATYESGFVIDKFPISRPNLTFSTLTVSNMSPEDSSIYLCSVVKAENEKLFFGSGTQLSVL.

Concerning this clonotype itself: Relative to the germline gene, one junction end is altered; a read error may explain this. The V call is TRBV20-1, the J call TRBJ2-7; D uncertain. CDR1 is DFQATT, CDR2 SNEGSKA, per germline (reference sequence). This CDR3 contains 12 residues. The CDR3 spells CSAIVTSDEQYF. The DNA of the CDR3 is TGCAGTGCTATTGTAACCTCCGACGAGCAGTACTTC.